This T cell receptor (beta chain) comes out of a study of T cells in Graves' hyperthyroidism and ophthalmopathy. Study-wide results and limits: In the blood, most expanded thyroid clonotypes above 0.001 appeared as well.

Authors of the study amplified TCR beta CDR3 regions from RNA transcripts. Primed by the HTBI set, a first-round RT-PCR was run on the TCR CDR3. Each CDR3 protein gets one entry after TCRdb re-called the multiplex PCR reads with MiXCR. This sample has 94,000 or so distinct CDR3 sequences, with around 52% found just once. On this clonotype itself: Its antigen is unknown.

Subjects aged 18 to 65 presented with newly diagnosed hyperthyroidism of less than 2 months' duration. Uncontrolled infection, other autoimmune disease, pregnancy or lactation disqualified patients from enrolment. An approximately 10 ml volume of fresh peripheral blood provided the PBMCs. After removal of 1 base from V and 7 bases from J, the junction contained 5 bases not matched to a gene. Germline V lookup: CDR1 SGHRS, CDR2 YFSETQ. The CDR3 contains 14 residues. The specimen sequenced was blood. The receptor's source is a woman aged 40 to 50 with Graves' hyperthyroidism. This sequence joins TRBV5-1 and TRBJ1-3; 7 bases match TRBD1. The CDR3 region is CASSLRQGLNTIYF. The CDR3 bases are TGCGCCAGCAGCTTGAGACAGGGACTGAACACCATATATTTT.